This TCR beta chain derives from a study of post-analysis software for immune sequencing data. Study overall: Both relapsing-remitting and secondary progressive multiple sclerosis featured among the disease courses, as did progressive-relapsing multiple sclerosis. Notes on the study in general: Roughly five TRBV segments appeared more often in patients than in controls, and TRBV5-6, TRBV5-1 and TRBV20-1 were among these.

A note on this clonotype: The antigen remains unidentified.

The CDR3 contains 15 residues. V was clipped by 6 bases and J by 3 bases; unmatched bases: 10. Germline V gene data show CDR1 as SGHAT and CDR2 as FQNNGV. cDNA libraries for TCR beta contained unique molecular identifiers. Each sample of roughly 0.85 to 11 million input T cells yielded about 500,000 cDNA molecules, so each molecule approximated one T cell. TCRdb called the PCR reads again in MiXCR, with one record for every CDR3 protein. The sample holds fewer than 550,000 distinct CDR3 sequences, roughly 34% seen once. The receptor's source is a girl aged 2-17 years with multiple sclerosis. The rearrangement uses TRBV11-2 and TRBJ2-5; 7 nucleotides agree with TRBD2. Sequencing was performed on blood. This chain's CDR3 is CASRRIQGREETQYF. The CDR3 nucleotides are TGTGCCAGCAGGCGGATCCAAGGGAGGGAAGAGACCCAGTACTTC.